The sequence of this T cell receptor beta chain was determined in a study of T cells after yellow fever vaccination. The V end was cut by 3 bases, the J end by 0 bases, with 8 bases between. The CDR3 contains 14 residues. Worth noting for this clonotype: Its target is not known.

Study-level results: Reappearance after the booster was observed for most primary-vaccination clones (roughly 97% CD4, over 75% CD8). Though weaker, the secondary response peaked faster, on day 5 versus 15.

TCRdb passed the 5' RACE reads through MiXCR, listing each CDR3 protein once. The profile shows 510,000 or so distinct CDR3 sequences, 19% of them singletons. Here the sequenced sample was PBMCs, taken 15 days after the yellow fever booster vaccination. The chain uses TRBV12-3 or TRBV12-4 and TRBJ1-1; D is ambiguous. This receptor was obtained from a man aged 30 to 45 who received the YFV17D yellow fever vaccine. The chain's CDR3 is CASSFGLLNTEAFF. The CDR3 DNA reads as TGTGCCAGCAGTTTCGGTTTATTGAACACTGAAGCTTTCTTT.